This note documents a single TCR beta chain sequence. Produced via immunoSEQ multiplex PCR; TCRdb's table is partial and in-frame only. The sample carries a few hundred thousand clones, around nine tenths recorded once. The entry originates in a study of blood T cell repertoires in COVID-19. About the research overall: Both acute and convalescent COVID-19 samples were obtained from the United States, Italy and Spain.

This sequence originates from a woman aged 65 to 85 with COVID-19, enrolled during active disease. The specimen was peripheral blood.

CDR3 in DNA: TGCGCCAGCAGCCCGGGACAGGGGGGGTACGAGCAGTACTTC. Amino acids: CASSPGQGGYEQYF. This sequence joins TRBV5-1 and TRBJ2-7; 11 bases are a match to TRBD1. Germline CDR1 and CDR2: SGHRS and YFSETQ. The CDR3 contains 14 residues. Trimming at V came to 4 bases and at J to 4 bases, leaving 4 bases not matched to a gene.